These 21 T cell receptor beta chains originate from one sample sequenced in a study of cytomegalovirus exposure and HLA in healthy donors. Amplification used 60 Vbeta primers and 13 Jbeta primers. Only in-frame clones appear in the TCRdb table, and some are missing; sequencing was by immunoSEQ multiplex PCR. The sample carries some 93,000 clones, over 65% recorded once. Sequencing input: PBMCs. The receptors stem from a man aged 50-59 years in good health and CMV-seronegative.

The CDR3 protein is CASALSSGSSGELFF. DNA of the CDR3: TGTGCCAGCGCGCTGTCCAGCGGGAGTTCCGGGGAGCTGTTTTTT. This sequence joins TRBV9 and TRBJ2-2; 8 bases agree with TRBD2. V gave up 7 bases and J gave up 6 bases; unmatched junction bases: 11. The germline V gene encodes CDR1 SGDLS and CDR2 YYNGEE. The CDR3 sequence is 15 residues long.

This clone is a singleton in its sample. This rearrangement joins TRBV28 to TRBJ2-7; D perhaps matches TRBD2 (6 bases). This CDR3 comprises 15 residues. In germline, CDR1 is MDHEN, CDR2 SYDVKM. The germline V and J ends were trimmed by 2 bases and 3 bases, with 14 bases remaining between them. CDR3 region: CASSLRVGGIYEQYF. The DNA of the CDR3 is TGTGCCAGCAGTTTACGAGTTGGCGGGATCTACGAGCAGTACTTC.

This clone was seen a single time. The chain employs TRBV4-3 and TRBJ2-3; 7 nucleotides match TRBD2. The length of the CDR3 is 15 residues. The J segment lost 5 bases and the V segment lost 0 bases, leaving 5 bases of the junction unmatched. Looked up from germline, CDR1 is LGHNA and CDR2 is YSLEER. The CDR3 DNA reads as TGCGCCAGCAGCCAAGATAGGGCTAGCGGAGATACGCAGTATTTT. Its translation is CASSQDRASGDTQYF.

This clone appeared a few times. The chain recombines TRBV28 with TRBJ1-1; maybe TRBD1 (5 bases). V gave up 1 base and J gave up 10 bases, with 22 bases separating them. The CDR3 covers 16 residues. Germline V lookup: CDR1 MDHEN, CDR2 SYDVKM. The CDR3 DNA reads TGTGCCAGCAGTTTATCGCTAGCGGGGCGTGGGAGGGTAGCTTTCTTT. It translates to CASSLSLAGRGRVAFF.

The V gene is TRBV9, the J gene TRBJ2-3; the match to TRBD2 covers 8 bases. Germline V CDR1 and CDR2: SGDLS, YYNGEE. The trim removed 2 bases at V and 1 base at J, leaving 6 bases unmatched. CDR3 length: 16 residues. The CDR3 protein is CASSVAGGGGTDTQYF. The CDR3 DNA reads TGTGCCAGCAGCGTCGCGGGAGGAGGGGGCACAGATACGCAGTATTTT. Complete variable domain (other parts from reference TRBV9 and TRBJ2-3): DSGVTQTPKHLITATGQRVTLRCSPRSGDLSVYWYQQSLDQGLQFLIQYYNGEERAKGNILERFSAQQFPDLHSELNLSSLELGDSALYFCASSVAGGGGTDTQYFGPGTRLTVL.

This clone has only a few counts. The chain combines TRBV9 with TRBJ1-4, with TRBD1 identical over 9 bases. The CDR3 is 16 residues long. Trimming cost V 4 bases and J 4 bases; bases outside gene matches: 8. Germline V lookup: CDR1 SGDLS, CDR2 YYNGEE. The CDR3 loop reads CASSPSQGAYNEKLFF. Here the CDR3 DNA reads TGTGCCAGCAGCCCATCACAGGGGGCCTATAATGAAAAACTGTTTTTT.

CDR3 in DNA: TGTGCCAGCAGTTCCGTATTGACAGGGGATCTGAACACTGAAGCTTTCTTT. It translates to CASSSVLTGDLNTEAFF. V and J are TRBV28 and TRBJ1-1; 8 bases fit TRBD1. Per germline, CDR1 MDHEN and CDR2 SYDVKM. Trimming removed 4 bases from V and 0 bases from J; junction bases left unmatched: 10. This CDR3 comprises 17 residues.

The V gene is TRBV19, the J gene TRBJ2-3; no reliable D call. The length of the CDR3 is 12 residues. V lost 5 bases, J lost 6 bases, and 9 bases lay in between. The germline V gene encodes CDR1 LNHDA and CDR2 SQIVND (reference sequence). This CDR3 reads CASSSYWDTQYF. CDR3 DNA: TGTGCCAGTAGTTCATACTGGGATACGCAGTATTTT.

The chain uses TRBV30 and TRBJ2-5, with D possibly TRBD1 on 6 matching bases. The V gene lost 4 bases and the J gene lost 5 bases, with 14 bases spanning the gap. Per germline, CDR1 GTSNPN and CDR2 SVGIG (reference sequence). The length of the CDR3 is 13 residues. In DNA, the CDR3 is TGTGCCTGGACCCATCAGGGGTGGGAGACCCAGTACTTC. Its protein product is CAWTHQGWETQYF.

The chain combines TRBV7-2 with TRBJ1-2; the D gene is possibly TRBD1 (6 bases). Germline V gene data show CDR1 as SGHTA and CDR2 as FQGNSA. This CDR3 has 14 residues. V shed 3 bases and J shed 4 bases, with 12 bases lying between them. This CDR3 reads CASSFGVGGYGYTF. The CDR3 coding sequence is TGTGCCAGCAGCTTCGGGGTAGGGGGCTATGGCTACACCTTC.

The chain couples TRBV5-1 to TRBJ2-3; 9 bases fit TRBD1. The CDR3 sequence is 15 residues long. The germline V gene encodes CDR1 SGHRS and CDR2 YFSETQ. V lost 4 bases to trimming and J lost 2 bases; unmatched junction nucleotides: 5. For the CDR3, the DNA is TGCGCCAGCAGCCCGCGGGACAGGGACACAGATACGCAGTATTTT. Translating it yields CASSPRDRDTDTQYF.

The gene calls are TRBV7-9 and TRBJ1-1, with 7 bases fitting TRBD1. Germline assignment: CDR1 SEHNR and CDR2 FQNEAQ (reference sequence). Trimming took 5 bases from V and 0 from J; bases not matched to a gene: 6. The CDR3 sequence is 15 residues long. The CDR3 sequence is CASSPYRGMNTEAFF. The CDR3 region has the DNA TGTGCCAGCAGCCCATACAGGGGCATGAACACTGAAGCTTTCTTT.

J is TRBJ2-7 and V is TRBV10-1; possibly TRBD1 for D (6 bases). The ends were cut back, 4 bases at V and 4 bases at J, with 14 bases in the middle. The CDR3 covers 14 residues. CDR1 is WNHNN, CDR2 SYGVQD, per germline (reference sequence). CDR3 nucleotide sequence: TGCGCCAGCAGTGCTGGCAGGGGTTCGTACGAGCAGTACTTC. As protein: CASSAGRGSYEQYF.

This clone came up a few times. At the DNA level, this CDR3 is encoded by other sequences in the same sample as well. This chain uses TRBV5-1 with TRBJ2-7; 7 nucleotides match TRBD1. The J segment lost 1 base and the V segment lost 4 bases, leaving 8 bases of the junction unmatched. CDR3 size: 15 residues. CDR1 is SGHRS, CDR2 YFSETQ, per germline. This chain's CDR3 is CASSVGQELSYEQYF. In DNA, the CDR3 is TGCGCCAGCAGCGTCGGACAGGAGTTATCCTACGAGCAGTACTTC.

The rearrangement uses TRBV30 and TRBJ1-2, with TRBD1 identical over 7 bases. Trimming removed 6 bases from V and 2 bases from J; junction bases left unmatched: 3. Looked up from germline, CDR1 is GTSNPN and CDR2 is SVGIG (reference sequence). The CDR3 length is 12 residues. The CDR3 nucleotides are TGTGCCTGTGTCAGGGGGAACTATGGCTACACCTTC. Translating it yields CACVRGNYGYTF. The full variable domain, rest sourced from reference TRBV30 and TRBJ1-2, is SQTIHQWPATLVQPVGSPLSLECTVEGTSNPNLYWYRQAAGRGLQLLFYSVGIGQISSEVPQNLSASRPQDRQFILSSKKLLLSDSGFYLCACVRGNYGYTFGSGTRLTVV.

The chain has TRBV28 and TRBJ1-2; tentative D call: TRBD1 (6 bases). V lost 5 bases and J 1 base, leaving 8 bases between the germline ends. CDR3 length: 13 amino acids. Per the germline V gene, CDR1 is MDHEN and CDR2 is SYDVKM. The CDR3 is CASSEGVNYGYTF. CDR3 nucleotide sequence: TGTGCCAGCAGTGAGGGGGTTAACTATGGCTACACCTTC.

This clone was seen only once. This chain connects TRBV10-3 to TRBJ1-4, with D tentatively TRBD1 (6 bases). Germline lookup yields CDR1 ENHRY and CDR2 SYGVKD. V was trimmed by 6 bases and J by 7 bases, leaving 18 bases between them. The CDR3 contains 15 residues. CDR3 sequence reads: CAISGSGGAFEKLFF. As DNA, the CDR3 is TGTGCCATCAGCGGGTCGGGGGGCGCTTTTGAAAAACTGTTTTTT.

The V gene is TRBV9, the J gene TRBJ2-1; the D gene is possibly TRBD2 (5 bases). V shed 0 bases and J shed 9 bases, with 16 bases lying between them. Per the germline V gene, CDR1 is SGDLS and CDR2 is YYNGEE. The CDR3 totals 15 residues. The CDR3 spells CASSVAPNTGSEQFF. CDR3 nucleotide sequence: TGTGCCAGCAGCGTAGCCCCCAACACGGGGAGTGAGCAGTTCTTC.

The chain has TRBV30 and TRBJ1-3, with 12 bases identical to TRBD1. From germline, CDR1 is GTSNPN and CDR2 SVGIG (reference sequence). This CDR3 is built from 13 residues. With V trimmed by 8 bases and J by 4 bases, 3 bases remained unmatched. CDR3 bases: TGTGCCAGCGGGACAGGGGGCGGAAACACCATATATTTT. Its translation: CASGTGGGNTIYF.

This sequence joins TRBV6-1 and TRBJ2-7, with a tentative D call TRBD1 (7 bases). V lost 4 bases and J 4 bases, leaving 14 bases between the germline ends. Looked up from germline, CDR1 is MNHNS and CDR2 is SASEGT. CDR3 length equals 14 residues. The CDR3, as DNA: TGTGCCAGCAGTGGACGGGCGGGACAGTACGAGCAGTACTTC. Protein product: CASSGRAGQYEQYF.

The CDR3 region has the DNA TGTGCCAGCAGCCCCACTTCTCGCGGAGGGTCCTACGAGCAGTACTTC. Residues: CASSPTSRGGSYEQYF. The chain combines TRBV27 with TRBJ2-7; D is perhaps TRBD2 (6 bases). Per germline, CDR1 MNHEY and CDR2 SMNVEV (reference sequence). With 6 bases removed from V and 1 base from J, the gap between germline ends came to 19 bases. The CDR3 contains 16 residues.